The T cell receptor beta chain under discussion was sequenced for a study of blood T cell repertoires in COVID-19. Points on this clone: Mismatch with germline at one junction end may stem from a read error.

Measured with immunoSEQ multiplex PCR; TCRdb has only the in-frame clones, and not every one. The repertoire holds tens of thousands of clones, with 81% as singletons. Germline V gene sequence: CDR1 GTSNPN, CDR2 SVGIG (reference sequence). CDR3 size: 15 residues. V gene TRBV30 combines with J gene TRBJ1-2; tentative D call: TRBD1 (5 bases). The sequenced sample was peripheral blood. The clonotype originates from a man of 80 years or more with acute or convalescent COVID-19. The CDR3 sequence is CAWSVWGGGDYGYTF. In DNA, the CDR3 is TGTGCCTGGAGTGTATGGGGCGGAGGGGACTACGGCTACACCTTC.